This TCR beta chain was retrieved from a study of OX40 agonist ivuxolimab in advanced cancers. The wider study: Previous treatment with anti-PD-1, anti-PD-L1 or anti-CTLA-4 therapy was allowed; under 50% had received some.

Study findings and constraints: The CD4+ and CD8+ T cells in the blood had expanded clonally by week 6 at 0.1 to 3.0 mg/kg. Individuals who were partial responders at 0.1-3.0 mg/kg had clonal expansion that ranked among the lowest.

Autoimmune disease history or systemic immunosuppression disqualified patients. Profiled with immunoSEQ multiplex PCR; TCRdb holds only in-frame clones, not every one. The top ten clones hold about 4.5% of a sample with 60,000 or so clones, 70% to 90% of them seen once. The CDR3 is 14 residues long. Germline V gene lookup returns CDR1 MDHEN and CDR2 SYDVKM. V shed 6 bases and J shed 7 bases, with 15 bases lying between them. With regard to this clone: Its antigen is as yet unknown.

This chain uses TRBV28 with TRBJ1-4, with D unresolved. The TCR originated in an adult with an advanced solid tumor such as melanoma, head and neck, liver or kidney cancer. The sample consisted of CD4+ or CD8+ T cells sorted from blood, taken in a trial of the OX40 agonist ivuxolimab. The CDR3 protein is CASRLLGGGEKLFF. The CDR3 DNA is TGTGCCAGCAGGCTTCTCGGCGGTGGTGAAAAACTGTTTTTT.